One sample yielded the 15 T cell receptor beta chains listed below, sequenced in a study of T cell responses to AZD1222 COVID-19 vaccine. TCRdb's table, derived via immunoSEQ multiplex PCR, lists solely in-frame clones and lacks some. The sample shows 180,000 or so clones, approximately 90% of them seen only once. This specimen consisted of peripheral blood, obtained 28 days after the second dose of the MenACWY control vaccine. These receptors were taken from an adult who received the MenACWY meningococcal vaccine as a control.

This chain joins TRBV6-6 and TRBJ1-5; D is uncertain. Per germline, CDR1 MNHNY and CDR2 SVGAGI (reference sequence). The CDR3 totals 11 residues. Deletions cut 5 bases from V and 10 bases from J, with 9 bases between. CDR3 sequence (DNA): TGTGCCAGCAGTGTGCGGGGACCCCAGCATTTT. Translated, it gives CASSVRGPQHF.

V is TRBV7-2 and J is TRBJ2-4; no clear D gene. CDR1 and CDR2 (germline): SGHTA, FQGNSA. The V end was cut by 5 bases, the J end by 6 bases, with 11 bases between. The CDR3 contains 13 residues. Here the CDR3 DNA reads TGTGCCAGCAGCGCAGACTGGCGAAACATTCAGTACTTC. Translating gives CASSADWRNIQYF.

J is TRBJ1-4 and V is TRBV7-2; TRBD1 agrees at 8 bases. This CDR3 has 15 residues. Germline-derived CDR1 and CDR2 are SGHTA and FQGNSA. The V and J ends lost 5 bases and 7 bases, in that order; junction bases with no gene match: 9. Here the CDR3 reads CASSGQGSWGEKLFF. CDR3 sequence (DNA): TGTGCCAGCAGCGGACAGGGATCTTGGGGTGAAAAACTGTTTTTT.

This clone was seen just once. The rearrangement uses TRBV6-6 and TRBJ2-3; 8 nucleotides match TRBD1. With 5 bases clipped from V and 14 bases from J, the junction kept 12 bases outside the gene matches. The CDR3 loop spans 13 amino acids. Germline assignment: CDR1 MNHNY and CDR2 SVGAGI (reference sequence). In DNA form, the CDR3 reads TGTGCCAGCAGTAAACTAGCTCAGGGGGCGATGTATTTT. Amino acids: CASSKLAQGAMYF.

The chain recombines TRBV25-1 with TRBJ2-3; TRBD1 is a possible D gene (8 bases). With 6 bases removed from V and 6 bases from J, the gap between germline ends came to 19 bases. This CDR3 has 15 residues. Looked up from germline, CDR1 is MGHDK and CDR2 is SYGVNS. The CDR3 nucleotides are TGTGCCAGCAGAGAGGACAGGGTGGGAGGGGATACGCAGTATTTT. It codes for CASREDRVGGDTQYF.

V and J are TRBV30 and TRBJ2-3; 10 bases fit TRBD1. Germline loops: CDR1 GTSNPN, CDR2 SVGIG (reference sequence). V was clipped by 4 bases and J by 3 bases; unmatched bases: 7. The CDR3 has 15 amino acids. CDR3 protein: CAWTPGTGVTDTQYF. The CDR3 DNA is TGTGCCTGGACCCCGGGGACAGGGGTTACAGATACGCAGTATTTT.

The chain links TRBV7-9 to TRBJ1-4; D possibly corresponds to TRBD1 (5 bases). Germline assignment: CDR1 SEHNR and CDR2 FQNEAQ (reference sequence). Trimming stripped 2 bases from V and 2 bases from J, with 12 bases between. CDR3 length: 16 amino acids. CDR3 coding DNA: TGTGCCAGCAGCTTAAGAGGGGCTGGGACTAATGAAAAACTGTTTTTT. It translates to CASSLRGAGTNEKLFF. The full variable domain, rest sourced from reference TRBV7-9 and TRBJ1-4, is DTGVSQNPRHKITKRGQNVTFRCDPISEHNRLYWYRQTLGQGPEFLTYFQNEAQLEKSRLLSDRFSAERPKGSFSTLEIQRTEQGDSAMYLCASSLRGAGTNEKLFFGSGTQLSVL.

The chain joins TRBV6-1 to TRBJ1-1; weak D call: TRBD1 (5 bases). This CDR3 has 14 amino acids. V lost 6 bases and J lost 5, with 16 bases in between. Germline V CDR1 and CDR2: MNHNS, SASEGT. CDR3 sequence (DNA): TGTGCCAGCAGGGAGACAGAGGCCGGGACTGAAGCTTTCTTT. Translated, it gives CASRETEAGTEAFF.

The rearrangement uses TRBV12-3 or TRBV12-4 and TRBJ1-2; possibly TRBD1 for D (5 bases). With 7 bases removed from V and 11 bases from J, the gap between germline ends came to 14 bases. This CDR3 spans 11 amino acids. CDR3 region: CASNTKEGYTF. CDR3 nucleotide sequence: TGTGCCAGCAATACCAAAGAGGGGTACACCTTC.

The rearrangement links TRBV5-4 to TRBJ1-2, with TRBD1 matching 10 bases. Germline V gives CDR1 SGHNT, CDR2 YYREEE (reference sequence). The trim removed 4 bases at V and 4 bases at J, leaving 10 bases unmatched. This CDR3 is built from 16 residues. CDR3 amino acids: CASSRDRGSSSYGYTF. In DNA form, the CDR3 reads TGTGCCAGCAGCCGGGACAGGGGATCTTCAAGCTATGGCTACACCTTC.

The gene calls are TRBV28 and TRBJ1-3; 9 bases fit TRBD1. Losses at the gene ends were 3 bases for V and 4 bases for J; bases not matched to a gene: 4. The germline gives CDR1 MDHEN, CDR2 SYDVKM. This CDR3 spans 15 amino acids. CDR3 loop: CASSLTGGSGNTIYF. For the CDR3, the DNA is TGTGCCAGCAGTTTGACAGGGGGATCCGGAAACACCATATATTTT.

The rearrangement links TRBV21-1 to TRBJ1-3; the table's D call, TRBD1, has no DNA check behind it. TRBV21-1 is a pseudogene. The CDR3 consists of 18 residues. The chain's CDR3 is CASSKVAGKGPSGNTIYF. The CDR3 DNA follows: TGTGCCAGCAGCAAAGTAGCAGGAAAGGGGCCCTCTGGAAACACCATATATTTT.

The chain combines TRBV11-2 with TRBJ2-1; TRBD2 aligns across 11 bases. The germline gives CDR1 SGHAT, CDR2 FQNNGV. This CDR3 has 13 residues. Trimming cost V 6 bases and J 10 bases; bases outside gene matches: 5. The CDR3 is CASRLAGVGEQFF. The CDR3 DNA reads as TGTGCCAGCAGACTAGCGGGAGTTGGGGAGCAGTTCTTC.

The chain links TRBV7-9 to TRBJ2-7; D may be TRBD1 or TRBD2 (5 bases each). Trimming removed 5 bases at V and 3 bases at J, with 17 bases between. This CDR3 spans 15 amino acids. Per germline, CDR1 SEHNR and CDR2 FQNEAQ (reference sequence). CDR3: CASSPPGLGGYEQYF. The CDR3 region has the DNA TGTGCCAGCAGCCCCCCCGGCCTTGGGGGCTACGAGCAGTACTTC.

V and J are TRBV28 and TRBJ1-5, with 7 positions matching TRBD1. The CDR3 length is 14 residues. The V and J ends lost 6 bases and 0 bases, in that order; junction bases with no gene match: 2. Germline assignment: CDR1 MDHEN and CDR2 SYDVKM. CDR3 region: CASRGTVSNQPQHF. The CDR3, as DNA: TGTGCCAGCAGAGGGACAGTTAGCAATCAGCCCCAGCATTTT.